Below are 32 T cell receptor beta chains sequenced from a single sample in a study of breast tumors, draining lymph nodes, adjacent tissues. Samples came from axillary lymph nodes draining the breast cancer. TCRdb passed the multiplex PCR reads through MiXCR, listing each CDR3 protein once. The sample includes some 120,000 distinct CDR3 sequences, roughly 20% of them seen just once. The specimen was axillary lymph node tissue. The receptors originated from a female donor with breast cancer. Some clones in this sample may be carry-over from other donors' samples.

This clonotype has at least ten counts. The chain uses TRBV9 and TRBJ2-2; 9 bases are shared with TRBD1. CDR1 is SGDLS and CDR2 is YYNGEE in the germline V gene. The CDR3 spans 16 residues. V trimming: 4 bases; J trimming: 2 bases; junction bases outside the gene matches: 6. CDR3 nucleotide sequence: TGTGCCAGCAGCAGACGACAGGGGGGCAACACCGGGGAGCTGTTTTTT. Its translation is CASSRRQGGNTGELFF.

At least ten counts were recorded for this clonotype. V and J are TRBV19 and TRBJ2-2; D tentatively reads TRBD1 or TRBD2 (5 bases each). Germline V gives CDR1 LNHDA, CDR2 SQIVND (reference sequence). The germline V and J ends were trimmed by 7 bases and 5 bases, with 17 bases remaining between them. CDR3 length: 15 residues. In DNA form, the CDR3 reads TGTGCCAGTAAGGGACGGTCCCCGAGGACCGGGGAGCTGTTTTTT. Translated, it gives CASKGRSPRTGELFF.

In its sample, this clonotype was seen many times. CDR3 residues: CASSKSPGFGSGNTIYF. CDR3 nucleotide sequence: TGTGCCAGCAGCAAAAGTCCAGGGTTCGGCTCTGGAAACACCATATATTTT. This chain uses TRBV9 with TRBJ1-3; TRBD1 is a possible D gene (5 bases). Between the trimmed V and J ends, which lost 4 bases and 0 bases, there was a span of 17 bases. The germline CDR1 and CDR2 sequences are SGDLS and YYNGEE. This CDR3 comprises 17 residues.

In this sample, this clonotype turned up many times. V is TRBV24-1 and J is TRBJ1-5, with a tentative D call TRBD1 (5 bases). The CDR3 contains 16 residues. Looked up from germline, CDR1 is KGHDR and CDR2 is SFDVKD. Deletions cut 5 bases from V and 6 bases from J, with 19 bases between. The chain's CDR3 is CATSASAAGTRQPQHF. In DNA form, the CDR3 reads TGTGCCACCAGTGCCTCCGCTGCAGGGACCCGTCAGCCCCAGCATTTT.

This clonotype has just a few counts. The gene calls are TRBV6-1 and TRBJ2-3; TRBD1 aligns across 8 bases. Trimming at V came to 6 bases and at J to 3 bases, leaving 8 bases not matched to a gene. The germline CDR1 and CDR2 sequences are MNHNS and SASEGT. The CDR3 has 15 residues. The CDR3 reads CASRPTGVATDTQYF. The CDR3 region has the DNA TGTGCCAGCAGACCGACAGGGGTAGCGACAGATACGCAGTATTTT.

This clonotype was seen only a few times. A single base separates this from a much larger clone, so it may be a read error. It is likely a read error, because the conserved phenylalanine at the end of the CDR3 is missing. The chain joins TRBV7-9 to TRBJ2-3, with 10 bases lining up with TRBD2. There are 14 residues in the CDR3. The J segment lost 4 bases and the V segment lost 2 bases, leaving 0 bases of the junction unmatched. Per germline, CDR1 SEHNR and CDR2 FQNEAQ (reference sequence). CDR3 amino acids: CASSLLAGADTQYL. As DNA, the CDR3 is TGTGCCAGCAGCTTACTAGCGGGAGCAGATACGCAGTATCTT.

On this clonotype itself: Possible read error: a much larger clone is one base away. CDR3 DNA sequence: TGTGCCAGCAATCGCAGCTCTGGAAACACCATATATTTT. As protein: CASNRSSGNTIYF. The V gene is TRBV2, the J gene TRBJ1-3; D unresolved. The ends were cut back, 7 bases at V and 0 bases at J, with 7 bases in the middle. The CDR3 sequence is 13 residues long. CDR1 and CDR2 (germline): SNHLY, FYNNEI.

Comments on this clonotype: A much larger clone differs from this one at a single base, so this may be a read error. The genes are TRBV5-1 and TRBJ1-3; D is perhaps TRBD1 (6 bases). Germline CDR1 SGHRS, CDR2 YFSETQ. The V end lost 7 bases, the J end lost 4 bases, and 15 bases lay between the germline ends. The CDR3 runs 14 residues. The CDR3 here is CASGLGQQGNTIYF. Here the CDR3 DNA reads TGCGCCAGCGGACTTGGACAGCAAGGAAACACCATATATTTT.

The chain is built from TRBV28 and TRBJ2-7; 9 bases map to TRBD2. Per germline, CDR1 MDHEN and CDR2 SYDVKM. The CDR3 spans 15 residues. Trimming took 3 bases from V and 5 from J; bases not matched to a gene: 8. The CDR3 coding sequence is TGTGCCAGCAGTTTCGCGGGAGGGCCCCCCGACGAGCAGTACTTC. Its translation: CASSFAGGPPDEQYF.

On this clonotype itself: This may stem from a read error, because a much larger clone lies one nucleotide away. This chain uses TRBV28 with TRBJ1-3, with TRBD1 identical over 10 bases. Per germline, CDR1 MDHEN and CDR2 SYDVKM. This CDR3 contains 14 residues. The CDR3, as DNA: TGTGCCAGCAGCCCGGGACAGGGGTTAAACACCGTATATTTT. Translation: CASSPGQGLNTVYF.

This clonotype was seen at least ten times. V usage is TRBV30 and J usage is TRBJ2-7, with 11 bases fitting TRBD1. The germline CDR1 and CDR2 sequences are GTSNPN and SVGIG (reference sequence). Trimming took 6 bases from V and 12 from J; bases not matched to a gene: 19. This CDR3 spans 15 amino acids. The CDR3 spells CACHASRTGGSSSYF. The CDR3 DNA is TGTGCCTGCCACGCCTCCCGGACAGGGGGCTCATCGTCGTACTTC.

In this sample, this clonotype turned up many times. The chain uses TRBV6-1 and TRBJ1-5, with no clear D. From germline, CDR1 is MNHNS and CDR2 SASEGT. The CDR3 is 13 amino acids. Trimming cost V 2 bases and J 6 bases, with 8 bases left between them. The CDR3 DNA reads TGTGCCAGCAGTGAATCCGGGCTTCAGCCCCAGCATTTT. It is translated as CASSESGLQPQHF.

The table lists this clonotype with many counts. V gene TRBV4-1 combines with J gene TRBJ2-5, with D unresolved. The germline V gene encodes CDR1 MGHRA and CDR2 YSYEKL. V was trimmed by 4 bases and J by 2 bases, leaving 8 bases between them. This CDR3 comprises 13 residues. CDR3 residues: CASSPGFQETQYF. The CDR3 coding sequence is TGCGCCAGCAGCCCCGGATTTCAAGAGACCCAGTACTTC.

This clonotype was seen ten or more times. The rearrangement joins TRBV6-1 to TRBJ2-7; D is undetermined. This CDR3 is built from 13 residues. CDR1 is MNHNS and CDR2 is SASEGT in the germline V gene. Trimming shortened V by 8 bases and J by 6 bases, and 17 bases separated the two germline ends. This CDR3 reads CASATGPLTEQYF. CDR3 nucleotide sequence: TGTGCCAGCGCAACCGGGCCCCTAACCGAGCAGTACTTC.

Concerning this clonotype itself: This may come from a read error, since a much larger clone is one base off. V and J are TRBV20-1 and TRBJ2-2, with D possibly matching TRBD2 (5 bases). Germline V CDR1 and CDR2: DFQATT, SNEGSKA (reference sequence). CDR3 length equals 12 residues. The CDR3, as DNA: TGCGGTGCTAGTGAGGGTCCCGGGGAGCTGTTTTTT. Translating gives CGASEGPGELFF.

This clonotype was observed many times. In DNA form, the CDR3 reads TGTGCCACCAGCAGTGGACCGGGAGGCCACAATGAGCAGTTCTTC. Translation gives CATSSGPGGHNEQFF. V is TRBV15 and J is TRBJ2-1; 7 nucleotides agree with TRBD2. With V trimmed by 3 bases and J by 5 bases, 7 bases remained unmatched. The CDR3 has 15 amino acids. The V gene's germline CDR1 is LNHNV and CDR2 YYDKDF (reference sequence).

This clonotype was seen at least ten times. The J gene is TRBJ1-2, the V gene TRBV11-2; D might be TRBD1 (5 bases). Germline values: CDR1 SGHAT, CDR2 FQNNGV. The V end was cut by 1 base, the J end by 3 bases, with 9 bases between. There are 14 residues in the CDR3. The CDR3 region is CASSLAGGDYGYTF. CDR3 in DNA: TGTGCCAGCAGCTTAGCCGGGGGAGACTATGGCTACACCTTC.

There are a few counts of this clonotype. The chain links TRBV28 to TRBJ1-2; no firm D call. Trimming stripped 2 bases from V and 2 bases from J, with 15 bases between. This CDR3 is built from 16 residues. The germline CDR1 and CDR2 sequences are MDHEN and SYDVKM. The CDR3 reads CASSLPREGKNYGYTF. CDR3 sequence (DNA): TGTGCCAGCAGTTTACCCCGCGAGGGTAAGAACTATGGCTACACCTTC.

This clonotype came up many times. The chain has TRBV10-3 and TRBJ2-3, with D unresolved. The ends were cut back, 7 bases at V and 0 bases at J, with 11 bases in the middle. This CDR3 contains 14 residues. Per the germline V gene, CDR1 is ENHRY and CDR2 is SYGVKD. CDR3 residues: CAIKPGPSTDTQYF. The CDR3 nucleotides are TGTGCCATCAAACCCGGGCCAAGCACAGATACGCAGTATTTT.

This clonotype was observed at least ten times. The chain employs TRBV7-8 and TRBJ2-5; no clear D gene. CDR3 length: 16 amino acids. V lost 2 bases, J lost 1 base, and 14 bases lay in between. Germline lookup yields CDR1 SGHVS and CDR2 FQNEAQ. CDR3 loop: CASSLLPLVAQETQYF. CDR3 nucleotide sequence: TGTGCCAGCAGCTTACTTCCGTTGGTGGCCCAAGAGACCCAGTACTTC.

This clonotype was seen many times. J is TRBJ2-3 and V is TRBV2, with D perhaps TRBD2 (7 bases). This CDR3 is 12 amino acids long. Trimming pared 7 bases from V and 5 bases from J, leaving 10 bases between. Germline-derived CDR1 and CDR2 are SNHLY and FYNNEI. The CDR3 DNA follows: TGTGCCAGCAAGGGGGGGGGAGATACGCAGTATTTT. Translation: CASKGGGDTQYF.

Here the CDR3 DNA reads TGTGCCTGGACCCAGGGTTCCCGGACCGGGGAGCTGTTTTTT. Its protein product is CAWTQGSRTGELFF. The chain joins TRBV30 to TRBJ2-2, with D perhaps matching TRBD1 (5 bases). Per the germline V gene, CDR1 is GTSNPN and CDR2 is SVGIG (reference sequence). The CDR3 totals 14 residues. V was clipped by 4 bases and J by 5 bases, with 14 bases between them.

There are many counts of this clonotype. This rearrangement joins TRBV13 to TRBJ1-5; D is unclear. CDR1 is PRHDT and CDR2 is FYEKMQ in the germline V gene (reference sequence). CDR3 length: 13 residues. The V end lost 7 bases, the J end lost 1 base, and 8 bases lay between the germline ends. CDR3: CASILESNQPQHF. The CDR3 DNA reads TGTGCCAGCATCCTAGAAAGCAATCAGCCCCAGCATTTT.

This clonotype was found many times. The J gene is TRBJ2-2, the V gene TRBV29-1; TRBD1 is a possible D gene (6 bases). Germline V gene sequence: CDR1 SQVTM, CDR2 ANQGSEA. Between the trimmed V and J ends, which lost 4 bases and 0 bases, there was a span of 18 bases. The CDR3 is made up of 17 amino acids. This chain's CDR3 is CSVVQEPGQPNTGELFF. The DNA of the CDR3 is TGCAGCGTTGTGCAAGAACCGGGACAACCGAACACCGGGGAGCTGTTTTTT.

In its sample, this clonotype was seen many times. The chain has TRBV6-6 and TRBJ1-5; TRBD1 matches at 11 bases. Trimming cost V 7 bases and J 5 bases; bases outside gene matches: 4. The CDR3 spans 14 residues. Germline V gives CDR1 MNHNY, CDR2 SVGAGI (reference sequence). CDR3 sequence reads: CASTGQGAYQPQHF. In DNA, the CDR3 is TGTGCCAGCACAGGACAGGGGGCCTATCAGCCCCAGCATTTT.

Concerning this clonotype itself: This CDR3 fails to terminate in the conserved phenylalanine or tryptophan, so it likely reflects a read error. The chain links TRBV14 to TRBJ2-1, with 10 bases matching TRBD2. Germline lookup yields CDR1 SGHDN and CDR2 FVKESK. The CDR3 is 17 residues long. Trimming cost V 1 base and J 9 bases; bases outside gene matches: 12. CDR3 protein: CASSQGYVAGGAIEQFL. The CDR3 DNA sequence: TGTGCCAGCAGCCAAGGTTACGTAGCGGGAGGAGCGATTGAGCAGTTCCTC.

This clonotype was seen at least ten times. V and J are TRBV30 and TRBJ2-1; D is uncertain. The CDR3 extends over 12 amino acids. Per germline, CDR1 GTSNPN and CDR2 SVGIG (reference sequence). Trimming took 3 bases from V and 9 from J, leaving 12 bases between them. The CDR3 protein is CAWSPLGSEQFF. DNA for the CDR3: TGTGCCTGGAGCCCACTCGGTTCTGAGCAGTTCTTC.

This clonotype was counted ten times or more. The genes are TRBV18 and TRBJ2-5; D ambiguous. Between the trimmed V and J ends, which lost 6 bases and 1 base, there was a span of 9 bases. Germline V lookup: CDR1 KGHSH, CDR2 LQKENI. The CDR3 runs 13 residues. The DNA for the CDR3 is TGTGCCAGCTCCCTCACCGTCCAAGAGACCCAGTACTTC. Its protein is CASSLTVQETQYF.

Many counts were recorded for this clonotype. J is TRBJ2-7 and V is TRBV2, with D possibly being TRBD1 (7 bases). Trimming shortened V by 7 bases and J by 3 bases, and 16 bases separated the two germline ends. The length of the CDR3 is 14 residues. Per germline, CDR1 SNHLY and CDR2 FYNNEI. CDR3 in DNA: TGTGCCAGCATCAGGGGGACAGCGGGCTACGAGCAGTACTTC. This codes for CASIRGTAGYEQYF.

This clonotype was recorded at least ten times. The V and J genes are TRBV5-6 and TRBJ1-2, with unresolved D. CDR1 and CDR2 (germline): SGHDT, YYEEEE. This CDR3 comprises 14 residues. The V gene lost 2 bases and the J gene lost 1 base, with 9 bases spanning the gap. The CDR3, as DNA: TGTGCCAGCAGCTTTGGAGTAGTTAACTATGGCTACACCTTC. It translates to CASSFGVVNYGYTF.

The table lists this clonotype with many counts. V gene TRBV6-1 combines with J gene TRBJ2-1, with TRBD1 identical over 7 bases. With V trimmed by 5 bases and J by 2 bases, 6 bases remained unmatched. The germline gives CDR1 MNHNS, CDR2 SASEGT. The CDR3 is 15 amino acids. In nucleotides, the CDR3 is TGTGCCAGCAGTTCTCTCGACAGGGCCTACAATGAGCAGTTCTTC. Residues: CASSSLDRAYNEQFF.

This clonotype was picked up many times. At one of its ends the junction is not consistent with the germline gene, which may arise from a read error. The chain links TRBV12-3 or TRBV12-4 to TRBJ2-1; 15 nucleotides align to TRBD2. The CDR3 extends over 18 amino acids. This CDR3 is CASSFRTSGRASHNEQFF. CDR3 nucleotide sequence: TGTGCCAGCAGTTTCAGGACTAGCGGGAGGGCCTCCCACAATGAGCAGTTCTTC.